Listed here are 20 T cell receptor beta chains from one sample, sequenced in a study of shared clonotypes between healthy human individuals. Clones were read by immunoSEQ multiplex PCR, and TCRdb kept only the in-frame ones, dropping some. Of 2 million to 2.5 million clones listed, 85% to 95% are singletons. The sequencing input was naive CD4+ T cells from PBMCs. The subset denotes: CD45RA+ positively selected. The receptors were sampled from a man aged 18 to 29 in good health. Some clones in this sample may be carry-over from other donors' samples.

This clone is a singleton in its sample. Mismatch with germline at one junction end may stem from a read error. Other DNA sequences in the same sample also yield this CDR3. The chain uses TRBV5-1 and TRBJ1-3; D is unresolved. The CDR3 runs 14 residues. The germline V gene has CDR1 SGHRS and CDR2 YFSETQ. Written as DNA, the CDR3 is TGCGCTAGCAGTCTAGCGGCGAGTGGAAACACCATATATTTT. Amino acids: CASSLAASGNTIYF.

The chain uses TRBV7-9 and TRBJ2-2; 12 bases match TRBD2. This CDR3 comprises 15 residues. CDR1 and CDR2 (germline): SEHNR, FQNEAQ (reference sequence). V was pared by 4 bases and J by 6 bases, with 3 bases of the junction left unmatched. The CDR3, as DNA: TGTGCCAGCAGCTCGCTAGCGGGAGGGCCCGGGGAGCTGTTTTTT. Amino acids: CASSSLAGGPGELFF.

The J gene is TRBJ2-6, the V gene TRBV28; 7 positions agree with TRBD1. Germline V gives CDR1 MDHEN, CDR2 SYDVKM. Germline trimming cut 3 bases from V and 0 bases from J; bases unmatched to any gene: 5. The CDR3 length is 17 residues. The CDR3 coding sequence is TGTGCCAGCAGTTTGTTACGGGACAGCTCTGGGGCCAACGTCCTGACTTTC. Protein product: CASSLLRDSSGANVLTF.

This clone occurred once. CDR3: CAGSRSGPINTEAFF. The CDR3, as DNA: TGTGCCGGGTCTCGGAGCGGACCAATCAACACTGAAGCTTTCTTT. The chain is built from TRBV6-1 and TRBJ1-1; D unresolved. V was clipped by 11 bases and J by 2 bases, with 21 bases between them. The CDR3 consists of 15 residues. The germline V gene encodes CDR1 MNHNS and CDR2 SASEGT.

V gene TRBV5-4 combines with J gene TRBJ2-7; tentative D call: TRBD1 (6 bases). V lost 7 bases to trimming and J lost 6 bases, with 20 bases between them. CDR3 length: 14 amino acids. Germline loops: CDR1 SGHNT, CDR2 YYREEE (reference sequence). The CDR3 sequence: CASRVGLKGGEQYF. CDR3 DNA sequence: TGTGCCAGCCGGGTCGGGCTCAAAGGGGGCGAGCAGTACTTC.

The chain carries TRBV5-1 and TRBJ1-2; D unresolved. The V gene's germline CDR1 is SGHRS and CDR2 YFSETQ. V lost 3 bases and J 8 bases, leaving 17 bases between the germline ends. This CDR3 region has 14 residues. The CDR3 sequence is CASSSFEWGGGYTF. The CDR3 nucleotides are TGCGCCAGCAGCTCCTTCGAGTGGGGTGGAGGCTACACCTTC.

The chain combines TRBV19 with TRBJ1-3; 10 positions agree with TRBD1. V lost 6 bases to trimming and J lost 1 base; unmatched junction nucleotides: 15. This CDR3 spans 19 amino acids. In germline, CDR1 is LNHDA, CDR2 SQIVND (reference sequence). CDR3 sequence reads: CASSRKRTGGSGSGNTIYF. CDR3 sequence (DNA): TGTGCCAGTAGCCGAAAGAGGACAGGGGGAAGCGGTTCTGGAAACACCATATATTTT.

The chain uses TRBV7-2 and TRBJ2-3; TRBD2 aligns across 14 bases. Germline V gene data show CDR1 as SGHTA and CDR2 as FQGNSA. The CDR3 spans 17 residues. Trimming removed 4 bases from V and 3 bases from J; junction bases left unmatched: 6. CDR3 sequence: CASSSFWTSGRTDTQYF. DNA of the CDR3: TGTGCCAGCAGCTCATTTTGGACTAGCGGGAGGACAGATACGCAGTATTTT.

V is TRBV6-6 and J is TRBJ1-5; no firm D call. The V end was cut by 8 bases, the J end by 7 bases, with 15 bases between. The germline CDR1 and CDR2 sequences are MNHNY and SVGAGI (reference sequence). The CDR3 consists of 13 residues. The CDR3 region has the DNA TGTGCCAGCCTCTCGGGGTTAGGGCAGCCCCAGCATTTT. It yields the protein CASLSGLGQPQHF.

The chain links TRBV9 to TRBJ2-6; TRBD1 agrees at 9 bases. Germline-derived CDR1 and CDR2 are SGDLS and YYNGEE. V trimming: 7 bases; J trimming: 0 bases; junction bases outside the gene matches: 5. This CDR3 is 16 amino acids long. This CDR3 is CASQPGQGSGANVLTF. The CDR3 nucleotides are TGTGCCAGCCAACCGGGACAGGGCTCTGGGGCCAACGTCCTGACTTTC.

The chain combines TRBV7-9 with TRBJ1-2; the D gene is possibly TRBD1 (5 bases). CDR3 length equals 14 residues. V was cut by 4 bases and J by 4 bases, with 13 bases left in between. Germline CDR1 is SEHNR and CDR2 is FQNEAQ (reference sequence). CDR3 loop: CASSSPGGAYGYTF. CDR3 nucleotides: TGTGCCAGCAGCTCCCCGGGAGGGGCCTATGGCTACACCTTC.

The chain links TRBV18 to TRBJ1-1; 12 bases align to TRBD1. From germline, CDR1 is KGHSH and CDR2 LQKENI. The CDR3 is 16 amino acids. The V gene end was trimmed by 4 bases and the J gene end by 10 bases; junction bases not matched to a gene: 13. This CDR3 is CASSLPGQGALGTAFF. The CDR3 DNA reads TGTGCCAGCTCACTACCGGGACAGGGGGCGCTGGGAACAGCTTTCTTT.

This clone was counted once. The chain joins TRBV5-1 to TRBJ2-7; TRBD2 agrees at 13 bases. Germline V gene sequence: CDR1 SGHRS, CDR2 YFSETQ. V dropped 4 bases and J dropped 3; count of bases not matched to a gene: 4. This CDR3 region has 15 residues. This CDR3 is CASSMRLAGGYEQYF. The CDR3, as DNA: TGCGCCAGCAGCATGAGACTAGCGGGGGGCTACGAGCAGTACTTC.

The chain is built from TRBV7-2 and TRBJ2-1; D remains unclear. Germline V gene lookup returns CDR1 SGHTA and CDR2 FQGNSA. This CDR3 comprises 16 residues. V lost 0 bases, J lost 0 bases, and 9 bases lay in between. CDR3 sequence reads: CASSLAWASSYNEQFF. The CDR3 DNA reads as TGTGCCAGCAGCTTAGCTTGGGCAAGCTCCTACAATGAGCAGTTCTTC.

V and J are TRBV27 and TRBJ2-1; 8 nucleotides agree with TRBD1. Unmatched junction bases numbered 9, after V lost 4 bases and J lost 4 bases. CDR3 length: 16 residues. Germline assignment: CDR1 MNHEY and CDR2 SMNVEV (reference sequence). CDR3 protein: CASSSLDRGLYNEQFF. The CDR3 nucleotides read TGTGCCAGCAGTTCCCTCGACAGGGGCCTATACAATGAGCAGTTCTTC.

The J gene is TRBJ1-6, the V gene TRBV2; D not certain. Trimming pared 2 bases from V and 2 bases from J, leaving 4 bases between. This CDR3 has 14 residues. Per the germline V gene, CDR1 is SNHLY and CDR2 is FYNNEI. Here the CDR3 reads CASSEIPYNSPLHF. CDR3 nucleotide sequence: TGTGCCAGCAGTGAAATCCCCTATAATTCACCCCTCCACTTT.

CDR3 bases: TGTGCCAGCAGCTTGGGGTTCCGCGCGGGAGGAGGCAACGAGCAGTACTTC. Residues: CASSLGFRAGGGNEQYF. The chain carries TRBV5-5 and TRBJ2-7; 8 bases line up with TRBD2. The V gene end was trimmed by 0 bases and the J gene end by 5 bases; junction bases not matched to a gene: 13. Germline assignment: CDR1 SGHKS and CDR2 YYEKEE (reference sequence). CDR3 size: 17 residues. The full variable domain, rest sourced from reference TRBV5-5 and TRBJ2-7, is DAGVTQSPTHLIKTRGQQVTLRCSPISGHKSVSWYQQVLGQGPQFIFQYYEKEERGRGNFPDRFSARQFPNYSSELNVNALLLGDSALYLCASSLGFRAGGGNEQYFGPGTRLTVT.

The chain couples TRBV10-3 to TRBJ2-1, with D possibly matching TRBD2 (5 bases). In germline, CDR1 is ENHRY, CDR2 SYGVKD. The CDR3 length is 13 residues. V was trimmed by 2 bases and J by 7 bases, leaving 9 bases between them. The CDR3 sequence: CAISESRENEQFF. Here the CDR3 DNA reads TGTGCCATCAGTGAGAGTAGGGAGAATGAGCAGTTCTTC.

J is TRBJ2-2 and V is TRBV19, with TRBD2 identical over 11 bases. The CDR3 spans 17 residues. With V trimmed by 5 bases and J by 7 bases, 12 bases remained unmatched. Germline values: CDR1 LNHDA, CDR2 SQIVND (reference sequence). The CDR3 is CASSARPSGRILGELFF. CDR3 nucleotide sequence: TGTGCCAGTAGTGCCCGACCTAGCGGGAGGATTCTCGGGGAGCTGTTTTTT.

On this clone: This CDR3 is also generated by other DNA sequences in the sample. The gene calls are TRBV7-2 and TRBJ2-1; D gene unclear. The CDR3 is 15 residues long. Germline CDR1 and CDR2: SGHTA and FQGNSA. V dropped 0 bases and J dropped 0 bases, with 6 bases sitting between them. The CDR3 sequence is CASSLAGVSYNEQFF. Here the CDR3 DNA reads TGTGCCAGCAGCTTAGCTGGGGTCTCCTACAATGAGCAGTTCTTC.